These 21 T cell receptor beta chains originate from one sample sequenced in a study of cytomegalovirus exposure and HLA in healthy donors listed by TCRdb under 2017. Libraries came from the immunoSEQ multiplex PCR assay. The multiplex PCR relied on a mix of 60 forward primers for TCR Vbeta segments and 13 reverse primers for TCR Jbeta segments. The source is immuneACCESS, and TCRdb retained only in-frame sequences with V and J called. Part of the clones is not carried over; for the studies checked, unresolved V genes explain less than half of this, and the remainder is unexplained. The sample data list about 140,000 clones, and roughly 76% of these were observed just once. Of the sample, roughly 2.9% is held by the ten largest clones. Sequencing used PBMCs. The receptor source for this set is a woman aged 25 to 39 in good health and CMV-seronegative.

The gene calls are TRBV5-1 and TRBJ2-3; 10 nucleotides line up with TRBD2. Per germline, CDR1 SGHRS and CDR2 YFSETQ. The V gene end was trimmed by 0 bases and the J gene end by 4 bases; junction bases not matched to a gene: 5. CDR3 size: 16 residues. This CDR3 reads CASSLGSSGGPDTQYF. DNA for the CDR3: TGCGCCAGCAGCTTGGGATCTAGCGGGGGCCCAGATACGCAGTATTTT. The full variable domain, rest sourced from reference TRBV5-1 and TRBJ2-3, is KAGVTQTPRYLIKTRGQQVTLSCSPISGHRSVSWYQQTPGQGLQFLFEYFSETQRNKGNFPGRFSGRQFSNSRSEMNVSTLELGDSALYLCASSLGSSGGPDTQYFGPGTRLTVL.

The chain uses TRBV2 and TRBJ2-2; no firm D call. The V end lost 7 bases, the J end lost 0 bases, and 9 bases lay between the germline ends. Germline assignment: CDR1 SNHLY and CDR2 FYNNEI. The CDR3 is 14 residues long. The CDR3 sequence: CASKDTANTGELFF. The DNA for the CDR3 is TGTGCCAGCAAAGATACAGCGAACACCGGGGAGCTGTTTTTT.

V gene TRBV5-6 combines with J gene TRBJ1-5; possibly TRBD1 for D (6 bases). The CDR3 runs to 17 residues. CDR1 SGHDT and CDR2 YYEEEE come from the germline V gene. With 2 bases removed from V and 0 bases from J, the gap between germline ends came to 15 bases. The CDR3 reads CASSFGRGLYSNQPQHF. The CDR3 DNA is TGTGCCAGCAGCTTCGGCAGGGGTCTCTATAGCAATCAGCCCCAGCATTTT.

The CDR3: CASSTRTGSNYEQYF. The CDR3 DNA follows: TGCGCCAGCAGCACCCGGACAGGGAGTAACTACGAGCAGTACTTC. The rearrangement uses TRBV5-1 and TRBJ2-7; TRBD1 matches at 8 bases. The CDR3 has 15 amino acids. Trimming removed 4 bases from V and 3 bases from J; junction bases left unmatched: 9. Germline-derived CDR1 and CDR2 are SGHRS and YFSETQ. Complete variable domain (other parts from reference TRBV5-1 and TRBJ2-7): KAGVTQTPRYLIKTRGQQVTLSCSPISGHRSVSWYQQTPGQGLQFLFEYFSETQRNKGNFPGRFSGRQFSNSRSEMNVSTLELGDSALYLCASSTRTGSNYEQYFGPGTRLTVT.

As to this clone: The same CDR3 is also encoded by other DNA sequences in this sample. The chain has TRBV5-4 and TRBJ2-1, with 8 positions matching TRBD1. The CDR3 runs 15 residues. CDR1 is SGHNT, CDR2 YYREEE, per germline (reference sequence). After removal of 0 bases from V and 1 base from J, the junction contained 0 bases not matched to a gene. CDR3: CASSLDRGSYNEQFF. The CDR3, as DNA: TGTGCCAGCAGCTTGGACAGGGGGTCCTACAATGAGCAGTTCTTC.

This chain links TRBV19 with TRBJ2-1; perhaps TRBD2 as D (5 bases). CDR3 length: 15 residues. The V gene lost 3 bases and the J gene lost 3 bases, with 12 bases spanning the gap. Germline values: CDR1 LNHDA, CDR2 SQIVND (reference sequence). CDR3 sequence reads: CASSMAGSHYNEQFF. The CDR3 nucleotides are TGTGCCAGTAGTATGGCGGGCAGTCACTACAATGAGCAGTTCTTC. Filled out from reference TRBV19 and TRBJ2-1, the complete variable domain reads DGGITQSPKYLFRKEGQNVTLSCEQNLNHDAMYWYRQDPGQGLRLIYYSQIVNDFQKGDIAEGYSVSREKKESFPLTVTSAQKNPTAFYLCASSMAGSHYNEQFFGPGTRLTVL.

This sequence joins TRBV7-9 and TRBJ2-1, with 9 positions matching TRBD2. The germline gives CDR1 SEHNR, CDR2 FQNEAQ (reference sequence). Unmatched junction bases numbered 7, after V lost 1 base and J lost 6 bases. CDR3 size: 16 residues. The CDR3 nucleotides are TGTGCCAGCAGCTTAGTAGGGCGGGGGGGATCCAATGAGCAGTTCTTC. Amino acid sequence: CASSLVGRGGSNEQFF. The variable domain in full, completed from reference TRBV7-9 and TRBJ2-1, reads DTGVSQNPRHKITKRGQNVTFRCDPISEHNRLYWYRQTLGQGPEFLTYFQNEAQLEKSRLLSDRFSAERPKGSFSTLEIQRTEQGDSAMYLCASSLVGRGGSNEQFFGPGTRLTVL.

The chain carries TRBV7-9 and TRBJ1-1, with D unresolved. The CDR3 loop spans 14 amino acids. The V and J ends lost 0 bases and 5 bases respectively, with 10 bases between them. Germline loops: CDR1 SEHNR, CDR2 FQNEAQ (reference sequence). CDR3 DNA sequence: TGTGCCAGCAGCTTAGCGGGAGGGCAAACTGAAGCTTTCTTT. Amino acid sequence: CASSLAGGQTEAFF.

The rearrangement uses TRBV11-3 and TRBJ2-1; the match to TRBD2 covers 7 bases. This CDR3 has 16 amino acids. CDR1 and CDR2 from the germline V gene are SGHNT and YENEEA. The V segment lost 4 bases and the J segment 4 bases; nucleotides outside the gene matches: 10. The CDR3 reads CASSSRAGNSYNEQFF. The CDR3, as DNA: TGTGCCAGCAGCTCCCGAGCGGGGAACTCTTACAATGAGCAGTTCTTC.

The chain combines TRBV4-1 with TRBJ2-1; 11 bases line up with TRBD2. V lost 2 bases and J lost 5; bases outside the gene matches: 2. The CDR3 contains 15 residues. Germline CDR1 reads MGHRA; CDR2 reads YSYEKL. CDR3 DNA: TGCGCCAGCAGCCAATCGACTAGCGGGAACAATGAGCAGTTCTTC. It translates to CASSQSTSGNNEQFF.

This clone was seen just once. The rearrangement joins TRBV27 to TRBJ1-1; no clear D gene. Trimming shortened V by 5 bases and J by 4 bases, and 11 bases separated the two germline ends. There are 13 residues in the CDR3. Germline V gives CDR1 MNHEY, CDR2 SMNVEV (reference sequence). CDR3 amino acids: CASSHLGVTEAFF. The CDR3 DNA sequence: TGTGCCAGCAGTCATCTCGGGGTCACTGAAGCTTTCTTT.

This clone was counted between two and nine times. This chain links TRBV4-3 with TRBJ1-4; D is unresolved. Germline assignment: CDR1 LGHNA and CDR2 YSLEER. CDR3 length: 17 residues. V lost 0 bases to trimming and J lost 0 bases, with 11 bases between them. DNA for the CDR3: TGCGCCAGCAGCCAAGATAAAAACGCGGCAACTAATGAAAAACTGTTTTTT. Translation gives CASSQDKNAATNEKLFF.

The V call is TRBV5-8, the J call TRBJ1-1; the D gene is possibly TRBD1 (6 bases). Trimming shortened V by 4 bases and J by 1 base, and 8 bases separated the two germline ends. CDR1 and CDR2 (germline): SGHTS, YDEGEE. The CDR3 has 13 amino acids. CDR3 nucleotide sequence: TGTGCCAGCAGCGGGACACGGAACACTGAAGCTTTCTTT. Translated, it gives CASSGTRNTEAFF.

J is TRBJ1-5 and V is TRBV6-6; no definite D call. Germline assignment: CDR1 MNHNY and CDR2 SVGAGI (reference sequence). The V end lost 6 bases, the J end lost 1 base, and 13 bases lay between the germline ends. This CDR3 has 15 residues. DNA of the CDR3: TGTGCCAGCAGGGGAACGGGAGGGAGCAATCAGCCCCAGCATTTT. Translation gives CASRGTGGSNQPQHF.

The rearrangement uses TRBV2 and TRBJ1-5; 12 bases fit TRBD1. Germline V CDR1 and CDR2: SNHLY, FYNNEI. V dropped 6 bases and J dropped 7; count of bases not matched to a gene: 7. The CDR3 runs to 15 residues. The CDR3 spells CASSAGTGGGQPQHF. The CDR3 DNA is TGTGCCAGCAGCGCTGGGACAGGGGGCGGCCAGCCCCAGCATTTT. Based on the CDR3 plus reference TRBV2 and TRBJ1-5, the full variable domain is EPEVTQTPSHQVTQMGQEVILRCVPISNHLYFYWYRQILGQKVEFLVSFYNNEISEKSEIFDDQFSVERPDGSNFTLKIRSTKLEDSAMYFCASSAGTGGGQPQHFGDGTRLSIL.

The V and J genes are TRBV9 and TRBJ2-1; a possible D gene is TRBD2 (7 bases). This CDR3 has 14 residues. CDR1 and CDR2 (germline): SGDLS, YYNGEE. Trimming took 1 base from V and 9 from J, leaving 14 bases between them. The CDR3 here is CASSVTRGGGEQFF. Here the CDR3 DNA reads TGTGCCAGCAGCGTAACGAGGGGGGGCGGTGAGCAGTTCTTC.

V is TRBV10-3 and J is TRBJ2-3, with TRBD1 identical over 7 bases. Germline V gene sequence: CDR1 ENHRY, CDR2 SYGVKD. The length of the CDR3 is 13 residues. The V and J ends lost 7 bases and 0 bases, in that order; junction bases with no gene match: 1. The chain's CDR3 is CAIKGQSTDTQYF. CDR3 DNA: TGTGCCATCAAGGGACAGAGCACAGATACGCAGTATTTT.

The V and J genes are TRBV5-5 and TRBJ1-2; perhaps TRBD1 as D (5 bases). The V gene's germline CDR1 is SGHKS and CDR2 YYEKEE (reference sequence). The germline V and J ends were trimmed by 4 bases and 5 bases, with 15 bases remaining between them. The CDR3 is made up of 14 amino acids. The CDR3 sequence: CASSHAGREYGYTF. CDR3 sequence (DNA): TGTGCCAGCAGCCACGCAGGGAGGGAGTATGGCTACACCTTC.

The chain recombines TRBV5-5 with TRBJ2-3; 7 bases are shared with TRBD2. Per germline, CDR1 SGHKS and CDR2 YYEKEE (reference sequence). CDR3 size: 13 residues. V trimming: 5 bases; J trimming: 1 base; junction bases outside the gene matches: 1. CDR3: CASRSGGTDTQYF. The CDR3 bases are TGTGCCAGCAGGAGCGGGGGCACAGATACGCAGTATTTT. Supplemented by reference TRBV5-5 and TRBJ2-3, the full variable domain reads DAGVTQSPTHLIKTRGQQVTLRCSPISGHKSVSWYQQVLGQGPQFIFQYYEKEERGRGNFPDRFSARQFPNYSSELNVNALLLGDSALYLCASRSGGTDTQYFGPGTRLTVL.

The V call is TRBV6-5, the J call TRBJ2-7, with D perhaps matching TRBD1 (6 bases). The CDR3 length is 13 residues. Per the germline V gene, CDR1 is MNHEY and CDR2 is SVGAGI. V lost 0 bases and J 4 bases, leaving 7 bases between the germline ends. The CDR3 protein is CASSYSRGYEQYF. CDR3 nucleotides: TGTGCCAGCAGTTACTCCAGGGGATACGAGCAGTACTTC.

This clone has only one observation. The rearrangement uses TRBV27 and TRBJ1-5; 8 nucleotides match TRBD1. The CDR3 contains 15 residues. V dropped 5 bases and J dropped 5; count of bases not matched to a gene: 8. The germline gives CDR1 MNHEY, CDR2 SMNVEV (reference sequence). The DNA for the CDR3 is TGTGCCAGCAGTCCATTGGACAGGGACTATCAGCCCCAGCATTTT. Translating it yields CASSPLDRDYQPQHF.